This T cell receptor (beta chain) was documented in a study of cytotoxic CD8 clonotypes in ibrutinib-treated CLL. This CDR3 comprises 17 residues. The V gene's germline CDR1 is SGHTA and CDR2 FQGNSA. With V trimmed by 1 base and J by 4 bases, 9 bases remained unmatched. Sequencing used immunoSEQ multiplex PCR; TCRdb keeps in-frame clones, though not all of them. The sample has some 200,000 clones, around 72% seen once; the top ten hold around 15%. This TCR came from a human donor with chronic lymphocytic leukemia. This chain links TRBV7-2 with TRBJ2-4, with 8 bases that match TRBD2. The input for sequencing was PBMCs, taken after 24 months of ibrutinib treatment. The CDR3 DNA reads as TGTGCCAGCAGCTTAGTTCAGAGCGGGAGACCAAAAAACATTCAGTACTTC. Its translation: CASSLVQSGRPKNIQYF.